Below are 25 T cell receptor beta chains sequenced from a single sample in a study of cytomegalovirus exposure and HLA in healthy donors. The protocol was immunoSEQ multiplex PCR, while the TCRdb copy is restricted to in-frame clones and leaves out a portion. The repertoire consists of approximately 54,000 clones, with roughly nine tenths occurring once and the leading ten covering around 8%. The specimen was PBMCs. Receptors were obtained from a woman under 30 in good health and CMV-seropositive.

This clone was found a few times. V is TRBV4-2 and J is TRBJ1-4; weak D call: TRBD1 (5 bases). V gave up 0 bases and J gave up 7 bases, with 18 bases separating them. Germline values: CDR1 LGHNA, CDR2 YNFKEQ. This CDR3 has 17 residues. CDR3 nucleotides: TGTGCCAGCAGCCAAGATCAGGAGGGGAGCCCTAGTGAAAAACTGTTTTTT. Translating it yields CASSQDQEGSPSEKLFF.

The chain is built from TRBV19 and TRBJ2-7, with 7 bases lining up with TRBD1. The CDR3 loop spans 15 amino acids. Germline loops: CDR1 LNHDA, CDR2 SQIVND (reference sequence). With 3 bases clipped from V and 2 bases from J, the junction kept 7 bases outside the gene matches. CDR3 region: CASSIWPGGPYEQYF. The CDR3 coding sequence is TGTGCCAGTAGTATTTGGCCAGGGGGTCCCTACGAGCAGTACTTC.

This rearrangement joins TRBV6-1 to TRBJ2-1, with 9 positions matching TRBD1. This CDR3 has 14 residues. Germline CDR1 and CDR2: MNHNS and SASEGT. Trimming at V came to 3 bases and at J to 6 bases, leaving 3 bases not matched to a gene. CDR3 loop: CASSDLTGGNEQFF. The CDR3, as DNA: TGTGCCAGCAGTGACCTGACAGGGGGCAATGAGCAGTTCTTC.

V usage is TRBV6-1 and J usage is TRBJ1-2, with D possibly matching TRBD1 (6 bases). V was trimmed by 2 bases and J by 2 bases, leaving 9 bases between them. CDR3 length: 14 amino acids. Germline loops: CDR1 MNHNS, CDR2 SASEGT. The DNA of the CDR3 is TGTGCCAGCAGTGAATATAGGGGGAACTATGGCTACACCTTC. This translates into CASSEYRGNYGYTF.

This chain connects TRBV20-1 to TRBJ2-1; 8 positions match TRBD1. The V gene's germline CDR1 is DFQATT and CDR2 SNEGSKA (reference sequence). V was pared by 5 bases and J by 9 bases, with 3 bases of the junction left unmatched. This CDR3 is built from 11 residues. This CDR3 reads CSAVGQAEQFF. In DNA, the CDR3 is TGCAGTGCTGTGGGACAGGCTGAGCAGTTCTTC.

The chain is built from TRBV5-8 and TRBJ1-2, with 10 bases fitting TRBD1. With V trimmed by 3 bases and J by 2 bases, 7 bases remained unmatched. Germline lookup yields CDR1 SGHTS and CDR2 YDEGEE. The CDR3 is 16 residues long. The CDR3, as DNA: TGTGCCAGCAGCTCCTTTAGACAGGGGGCGAACTATGGCTACACCTTC. Its protein product is CASSSFRQGANYGYTF.

CDR3 sequence (DNA): TGTGCCAGCAGTGACTCGGAGGGGGGGCTCGGAGATACGCAGTATTTT. Protein sequence: CASSDSEGGLGDTQYF. This chain uses TRBV6-4 with TRBJ2-3, with TRBD2 as a possible D gene (7 bases). Germline CDR1 is MRHNA and CDR2 is SNTAGT. The length of the CDR3 is 16 residues. V lost 0 bases to trimming and J lost 5 bases, with 15 bases between them.

The chain has TRBV19 and TRBJ1-2; the match to TRBD1 covers 8 bases. The length of the CDR3 is 15 residues. The V gene end was trimmed by 4 bases and the J gene end by 8 bases; junction bases not matched to a gene: 12. Germline values: CDR1 LNHDA, CDR2 SQIVND (reference sequence). CDR3: CASSRQQGVSRGYTF. Written as DNA, the CDR3 is TGTGCCAGTAGTAGGCAACAGGGGGTATCGCGGGGCTACACCTTC.

The chain couples TRBV5-1 to TRBJ2-7, with 8 bases lining up with TRBD2. V dropped 4 bases and J dropped 2; count of bases not matched to a gene: 5. This CDR3 contains 14 residues. CDR1 SGHRS and CDR2 YFSETQ come from the germline V gene. In DNA form, the CDR3 reads TGCGCCAGCAGCACAGCGGGGGCCACCTACGAGCAGTACTTC. Its protein product is CASSTAGATYEQYF.

This chain joins TRBV18 and TRBJ1-2; no definite D call. CDR3 size: 16 residues. Germline V CDR1 and CDR2: KGHSH, LQKENI. V lost 2 bases, J lost 1 base, and 14 bases lay in between. The CDR3 DNA sequence: TGTGCCAGCTCACCATCACCCGGGGTCGGTAACTATGGCTACACCTTC. Protein: CASSPSPGVGNYGYTF.

The rearrangement joins TRBV10-3 to TRBJ1-3; 7 bases match TRBD1. The length of the CDR3 is 15 residues. After removal of 5 bases from V and 0 bases from J, the junction contained 4 bases not matched to a gene. Germline V gene data show CDR1 as ENHRY and CDR2 as SYGVKD. CDR3 bases: TGTGCCATCAGTACAGGGGCCTCCTCTGGAAACACCATATATTTT. Its protein product is CAISTGASSGNTIYF.

The V call is TRBV7-9, the J call TRBJ2-3, with D possibly matching TRBD2 (6 bases). Trimming took off 2 bases at V and 1 base at J, with 10 bases between the two ends. The CDR3 totals 15 residues. Germline CDR1 is SEHNR and CDR2 is FQNEAQ (reference sequence). The CDR3 DNA follows: TGTGCCAGCAGCTTAATGGCTAGCGGCACAGATACGCAGTATTTT. It yields the protein CASSLMASGTDTQYF.

This clone has just one count. The V gene is TRBV5-1, the J gene TRBJ1-1, with TRBD1 matching 7 bases. V lost 4 bases, J lost 3 bases, and 6 bases stayed unmatched. Germline V CDR1 and CDR2: SGHRS, YFSETQ. The CDR3 extends over 14 amino acids. This CDR3 is CASSGGQEHTEAFF. CDR3 bases: TGCGCCAGCAGCGGCGGACAGGAGCACACTGAAGCTTTCTTT.

The V call is TRBV14, the J call TRBJ2-2; 7 bases agree with TRBD1. The CDR3 totals 17 residues. CDR1 is SGHDN and CDR2 is FVKESK in the germline V gene. V lost 0 bases to trimming and J lost 4 bases; unmatched junction nucleotides: 8. The CDR3 region is CASSQEGDSPVTGELFF. The DNA for the CDR3 is TGTGCCAGCAGCCAAGAAGGGGACAGCCCGGTCACCGGGGAGCTGTTTTTT.

The chain is built from TRBV27 and TRBJ1-6; no definite D call. Germline lookup yields CDR1 MNHEY and CDR2 SMNVEV (reference sequence). This CDR3 spans 14 amino acids. V shed 6 bases and J shed 4 bases, with 10 bases lying between them. The CDR3 region has the DNA TGTGCCAGCAGCCCCTCCTTATATAATTCACCCCTCCACTTT. This sequence encodes CASSPSLYNSPLHF.

The sample holds one count of this clone. J is TRBJ2-2 and V is TRBV6-5; D not resolved. V lost 5 bases to trimming and J lost 6 bases, with 7 bases between them. The CDR3 contains 12 residues. Germline lookup yields CDR1 MNHEY and CDR2 SVGAGI. The DNA for the CDR3 is TGTGCCAGCAGTGCCCTAGCCGGGGAGCTGTTTTTT. As protein: CASSALAGELFF.

The chain employs TRBV6-4 and TRBJ2-5; possibly TRBD1 for D (6 bases). V was cut by 5 bases and J by 5 bases, with 12 bases left in between. The CDR3 runs 13 residues. Germline CDR1 is MRHNA and CDR2 is SNTAGT. The DNA for the CDR3 is TGTGCCAGCAGTCGACAGGCTGAGGAGACCCAGTACTTC. Encoded protein: CASSRQAEETQYF.

The rearrangement joins TRBV27 to TRBJ2-7, with 7 bases that match TRBD1. The CDR3 spans 14 residues. J gave up 4 bases and V 3 bases, and 6 bases lay outside the gene matches. Germline V gene data show CDR1 as MNHEY and CDR2 as SMNVEV (reference sequence). CDR3 protein: CASSFAGGIYEQYF. CDR3 DNA: TGTGCCAGCAGTTTTGCAGGGGGAATATACGAGCAGTACTTC.

The chain has TRBV15 and TRBJ2-2; TRBD2 matches at 10 bases. After removal of 0 bases from V and 6 bases from J, the junction contained 10 bases not matched to a gene. This CDR3 has 18 residues. Germline V gene sequence: CDR1 LNHNV, CDR2 YYDKDF (reference sequence). For the CDR3, the DNA is TGTGCCACCAGCAGAGACCTAGCGGGGGCCTCCGGGGCCGGGGAGCTGTTTTTT. Residues: CATSRDLAGASGAGELFF.

The chain recombines TRBV9 with TRBJ1-6; no definite D call. Germline CDR1 SGDLS, CDR2 YYNGEE. The CDR3 extends over 15 amino acids. V was clipped by 0 bases and J by 6 bases, with 10 bases between them. The CDR3 spells CASSVGMEGNSPLHF. CDR3 DNA: TGTGCCAGCAGCGTAGGTATGGAGGGTAATTCACCCCTCCACTTT.

The chain has TRBV5-6 and TRBJ2-1; maybe TRBD1 (6 bases). Trimming cost V 4 bases and J 5 bases, with 10 bases left between them. CDR3 length: 13 amino acids. Germline CDR1 and CDR2: SGHDT and YYEEEE. CDR3 nucleotides: TGTGCCAGCAGCCCGGACAGAAACAATGAGCAGTTCTTC. Its protein product is CASSPDRNNEQFF. Full variable domain (rest looked up from reference TRBV5-6 and TRBJ2-1): DAGVTQSPTHLIKTRGQQVTLRCSPKSGHDTVSWYQQALGQGPQFIFQYYEEEERQRGNFPDRFSGHQFPNYSSELNVNALLLGDSALYLCASSPDRNNEQFFGPGTRLTVL.

In its sample, this clone was seen once. The chain joins TRBV11-2 to TRBJ2-3, with 9 bases aligning to TRBD2. Per the germline V gene, CDR1 is SGHAT and CDR2 is FQNNGV. This CDR3 region has 16 residues. V lost 5 bases to trimming and J lost 6 bases; unmatched junction nucleotides: 12. The CDR3 region is CASSLSGLALSDTQYF. Written as DNA, the CDR3 is TGTGCCAGCAGCCTCTCGGGACTAGCTTTAAGTGATACGCAGTATTTT.

The chain joins TRBV7-6 to TRBJ2-5, with 7 bases identical to TRBD1. The V and J ends lost 1 base and 1 base, in that order; junction bases with no gene match: 0. The CDR3 has 14 residues. Germline CDR1 reads SGHVS; CDR2 reads FNYEAQ. Here the CDR3 DNA reads TGTGCCAGCAGCTTAGGGACAGGCCAAGAGACCCAGTACTTC. Translated: CASSLGTGQETQYF.

The chain employs TRBV9 and TRBJ2-1; 11 nucleotides match TRBD2. Germline CDR1 reads SGDLS; CDR2 reads YYNGEE. The ends lost 0 bases at V and 7 bases at J; junction bases unmatched: 6. The CDR3 is 16 amino acids. For the CDR3, the DNA is TGTGCCAGCAGCGTAGCCGGGACTAGCGGTTCGAATGAGCAGTTCTTC. Translating it yields CASSVAGTSGSNEQFF.

The chain links TRBV28 to TRBJ1-1; 9 bases are a match to TRBD1. Germline-derived CDR1 and CDR2 are MDHEN and SYDVKM. Losses at the gene ends were 6 bases for V and 6 bases for J; bases not matched to a gene: 8. This CDR3 region has 14 residues. Written as DNA, the CDR3 is TGTGCCAGCAGACCCGGGACAGGGAGATCTGAAGCTTTCTTT. Its translation: CASRPGTGRSEAFF.